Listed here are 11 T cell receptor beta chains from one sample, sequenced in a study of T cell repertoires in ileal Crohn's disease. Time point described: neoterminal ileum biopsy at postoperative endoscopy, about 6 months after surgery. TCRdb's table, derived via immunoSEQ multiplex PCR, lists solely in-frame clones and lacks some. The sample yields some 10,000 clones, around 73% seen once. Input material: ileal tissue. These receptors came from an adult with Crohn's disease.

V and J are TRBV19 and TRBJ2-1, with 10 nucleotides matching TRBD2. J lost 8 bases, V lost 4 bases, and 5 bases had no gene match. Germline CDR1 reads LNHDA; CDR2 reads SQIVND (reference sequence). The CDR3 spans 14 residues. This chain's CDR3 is CASSRASGRYEQFF. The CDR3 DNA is TGTGCCAGTAGTAGGGCTAGCGGGAGATATGAGCAGTTCTTC.

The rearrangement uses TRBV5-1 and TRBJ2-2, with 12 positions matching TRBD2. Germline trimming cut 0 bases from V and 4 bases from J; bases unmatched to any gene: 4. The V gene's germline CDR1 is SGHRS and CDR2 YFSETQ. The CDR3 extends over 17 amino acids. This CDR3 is CASSLGLAGATTGELFF. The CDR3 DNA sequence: TGCGCCAGCAGCTTGGGACTAGCGGGAGCGACCACCGGGGAGCTGTTTTTT.

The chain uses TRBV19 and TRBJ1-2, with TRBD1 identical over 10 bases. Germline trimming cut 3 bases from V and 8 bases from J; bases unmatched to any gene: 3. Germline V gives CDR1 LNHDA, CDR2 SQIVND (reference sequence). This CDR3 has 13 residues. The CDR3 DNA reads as TGTGCCAGTAGTATCGACAGGGGGCGCGGCTACACCTTC. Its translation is CASSIDRGRGYTF.

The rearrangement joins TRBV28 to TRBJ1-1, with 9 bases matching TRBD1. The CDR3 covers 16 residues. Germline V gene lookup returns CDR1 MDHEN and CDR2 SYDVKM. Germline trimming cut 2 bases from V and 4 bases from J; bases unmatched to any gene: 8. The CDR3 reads CASSLGQGLKGTEAFF. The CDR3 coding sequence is TGTGCCAGCAGTTTAGGACAGGGGCTAAAGGGCACTGAAGCTTTCTTT.

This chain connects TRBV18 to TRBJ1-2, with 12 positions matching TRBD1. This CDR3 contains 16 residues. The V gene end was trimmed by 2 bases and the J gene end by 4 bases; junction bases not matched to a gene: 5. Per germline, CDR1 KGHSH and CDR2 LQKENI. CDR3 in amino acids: CASSPSGTGGLYGYTF. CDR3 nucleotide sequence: TGTGCCAGCTCACCATCCGGGACAGGGGGCCTCTATGGCTACACCTTC.

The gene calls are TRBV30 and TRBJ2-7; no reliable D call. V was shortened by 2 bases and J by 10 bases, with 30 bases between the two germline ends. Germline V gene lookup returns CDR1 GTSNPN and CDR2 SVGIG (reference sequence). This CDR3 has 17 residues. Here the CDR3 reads CAWSRQATTTRPLYQYF. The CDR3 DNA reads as TGTGCCTGGAGTAGGCAGGCAACCACGACCCGACCCTTGTACCAGTACTTC.

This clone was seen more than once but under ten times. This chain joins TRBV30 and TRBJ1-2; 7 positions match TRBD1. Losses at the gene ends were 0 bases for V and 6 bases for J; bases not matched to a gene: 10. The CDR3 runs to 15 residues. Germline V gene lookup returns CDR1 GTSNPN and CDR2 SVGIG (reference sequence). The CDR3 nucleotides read TGTGCCTGGAGTGTACGAATGGGGCAGGGGGATGGCTACACCTTC. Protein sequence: CAWSVRMGQGDGYTF.

CDR3: CASSLAPGGVYEQYF. The CDR3 DNA reads as TGTGCCAGCAGCTTAGCCCCAGGGGGCGTCTACGAGCAGTACTTC. The chain links TRBV7-2 to TRBJ2-7; 8 bases map to TRBD1. The germline gives CDR1 SGHTA, CDR2 FQGNSA. This CDR3 comprises 15 residues. Trimming at V came to 0 bases and at J to 3 bases, leaving 4 bases not matched to a gene.

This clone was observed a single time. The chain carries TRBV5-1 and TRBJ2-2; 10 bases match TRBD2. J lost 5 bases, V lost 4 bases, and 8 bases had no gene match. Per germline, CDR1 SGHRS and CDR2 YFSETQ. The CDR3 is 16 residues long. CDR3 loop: CASSPRAGGLTGELFF. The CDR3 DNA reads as TGCGCCAGCAGCCCCAGAGCGGGAGGGCTAACCGGGGAGCTGTTTTTT.

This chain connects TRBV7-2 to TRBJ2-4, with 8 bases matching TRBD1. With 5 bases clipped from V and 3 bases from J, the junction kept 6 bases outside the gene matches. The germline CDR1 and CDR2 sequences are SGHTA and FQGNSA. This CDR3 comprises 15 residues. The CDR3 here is CASSRTQGDKNIQYF. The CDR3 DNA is TGTGCCAGCAGCCGTACACAGGGGGACAAAAACATTCAGTACTTC.

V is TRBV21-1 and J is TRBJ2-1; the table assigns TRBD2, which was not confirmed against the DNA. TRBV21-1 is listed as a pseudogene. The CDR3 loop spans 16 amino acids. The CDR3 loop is CASSPAGRRSYNEQFF. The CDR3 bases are TGTGCCAGCAGCCCTGCGGGTCGACGCTCCTACAATGAGCAGTTCTTC.